Each of the 28 T cell receptor beta chains below was sequenced from the same sample in a study of cytomegalovirus exposure and HLA in healthy donors. The method was immunoSEQ multiplex PCR; TCRdb's version includes in-frame clones alone and lacks a portion of them. The data contain 71,000 or so clones, approximately 96% of them singletons. Specimen: PBMCs. The receptors come from a man aged 18-30 years in good health and CMV-seropositive.

The chain uses TRBV7-9 and TRBJ2-3; 8 bases are shared with TRBD2. Per germline, CDR1 SEHNR and CDR2 FQNEAQ (reference sequence). V lost 2 bases, J lost 4 bases, and 8 bases stayed unmatched. This CDR3 comprises 16 residues. The CDR3 reads CASSLRGGTPPDTQYF. DNA of the CDR3: TGTGCCAGCAGCTTACGCGGGGGGACTCCCCCAGATACGCAGTATTTT.

The rearrangement joins TRBV6-4 to TRBJ2-1; 13 nucleotides line up with TRBD2. The CDR3 has 14 amino acids. Germline V gene sequence: CDR1 MRHNA, CDR2 SNTAGT. Unmatched junction bases numbered 2, after V lost 5 bases and J lost 7 bases. In nucleotides, the CDR3 is TGTGCCAGCAGTACTAGCGGGGGGGCAAATGAGCAGTTCTTC. Translating gives CASSTSGGANEQFF.

The V gene is TRBV29-1, the J gene TRBJ2-5, with 10 bases fitting TRBD1. Trimming at V came to 3 bases and at J to 4 bases, leaving 8 bases not matched to a gene. This CDR3 comprises 15 residues. The germline V gene has CDR1 SQVTM and CDR2 ANQGSEA. The CDR3 DNA follows: TGCAGCGTTGAGTTGACAGGGGGCTTGGGAGAGACCCAGTACTTC. Protein product: CSVELTGGLGETQYF. Full variable domain (missing parts from reference TRBV29-1 and TRBJ2-5): SAVISQKPSRDICQRGTSLTIQCQVDSQVTMMFWYRQQPGQSLTLIATANQGSEATYESGFVIDKFPISRPNLTFSTLTVSNMSPEDSSIYLCSVELTGGLGETQYFGPGTRLLVL.

This sequence joins TRBV14 and TRBJ2-1; D gene ambiguous. V lost 8 bases to trimming and J lost 4 bases, with 18 bases between them. The CDR3 extends over 15 amino acids. CDR1 is SGHDN and CDR2 is FVKESK in the germline V gene. The CDR3 sequence is CASRVNEPTYNEQFF. The CDR3 bases are TGTGCCAGCCGGGTCAACGAACCTACATACAATGAGCAGTTCTTC.

J is TRBJ2-2 and V is TRBV4-1; tentative D call: TRBD1 (6 bases). Trimming removed 3 bases at V and 1 base at J, with 9 bases between. The CDR3 runs to 15 residues. Germline lookup yields CDR1 MGHRA and CDR2 YSYEKL. The CDR3 coding sequence is TGCGCCAGCAGCCATACACAGGGGAACACCGGGGAGCTGTTTTTT. Residues: CASSHTQGNTGELFF.

The chain is built from TRBV10-3 and TRBJ1-2; 9 bases agree with TRBD1. Germline CDR1 is ENHRY and CDR2 is SYGVKD. The trim removed 6 bases at V and 4 bases at J, leaving 3 bases unmatched. This CDR3 has 13 amino acids. The CDR3: CAIRTGGSYGYTF. The CDR3 DNA follows: TGTGCCATCAGGACAGGGGGTAGCTATGGCTACACCTTC.

The rearrangement joins TRBV15 to TRBJ1-4; possibly TRBD1 for D (6 bases). The CDR3 sequence is 15 residues long. The V end was cut by 3 bases, the J end by 4 bases, with 12 bases between. The germline CDR1 and CDR2 sequences are LNHNV and YYDKDF (reference sequence). CDR3 coding DNA: TGTGCCACCAGCAGGACGGGACACTTTAATGAAAAACTGTTTTTT. It specifies CATSRTGHFNEKLFF.

This clone appeared a few times. V gene TRBV6-5 combines with J gene TRBJ2-1; D unresolved. Germline loops: CDR1 MNHEY, CDR2 SVGAGI. The CDR3 loop spans 13 amino acids. V shed 4 bases and J shed 6 bases, with 10 bases lying between them. The CDR3 reads CASSSQSSNEQFF. CDR3 coding DNA: TGTGCCAGCAGTTCCCAAAGTAGCAATGAGCAGTTCTTC.

This chain links TRBV7-8 with TRBJ1-5, with 8 bases lining up with TRBD1. The CDR3 length is 19 residues. The germline CDR1 and CDR2 sequences are SGHVS and FQNEAQ. The J segment lost 2 bases and the V segment lost 2 bases, leaving 14 bases of the junction unmatched. CDR3 nucleotides: TGTGCCAGCAGCTTACTAGCTCAGGCAGGGGGCGCGGGCAATCAGCCCCAGCATTTT. Its translation: CASSLLAQAGGAGNQPQHF.

The rearrangement joins TRBV6-1 to TRBJ2-5; D may be TRBD2 (5 bases). The CDR3 is made up of 14 amino acids. V was shortened by 1 base and J by 1 base, with 7 bases between the two germline ends. The V gene's germline CDR1 is MNHNS and CDR2 SASEGT. DNA of the CDR3: TGTGCCAGCAGTGAAGGGCGGGTCCAAGAGACCCAGTACTTC. Translation gives CASSEGRVQETQYF.

The chain links TRBV16 to TRBJ1-2, with D tentatively TRBD1 (6 bases). Germline assignment: CDR1 KGHSY and CDR2 FQNENV. Trimming left V 7 bases short and J 5 bases short, with 14 bases between. The CDR3 length is 13 residues. This CDR3 reads CASTQTGVYGYTF. As DNA, the CDR3 is TGTGCCAGCACCCAGACAGGCGTTTATGGCTACACCTTC.

This rearrangement joins TRBV7-3 to TRBJ1-1; 9 nucleotides match TRBD1. Per germline, CDR1 SGHTA and CDR2 FQGTGA. This CDR3 has 14 amino acids. V lost 4 bases and J lost 4; bases outside the gene matches: 4. The DNA for the CDR3 is TGTGCCAGCAGCTGGGACAGGGAGGGCACTGAAGCTTTCTTT. This gives the protein CASSWDREGTEAFF.

The chain employs TRBV18 and TRBJ2-7; D perhaps matches TRBD2 (5 bases). The ends were cut back, 0 bases at V and 6 bases at J, with 12 bases in the middle. CDR1 is KGHSH, CDR2 LQKENI, per germline. The CDR3 consists of 14 residues. Here the CDR3 DNA reads TGTGCCAGCTCACCACCGCTCGGGATGGGCGAGCAGTACTTC. Translating it yields CASSPPLGMGEQYF.

V and J are TRBV7-3 and TRBJ2-6, with D possibly being TRBD2 (5 bases). Germline CDR1 is SGHTA and CDR2 is FQGTGA. The CDR3 runs to 15 residues. V lost 5 bases, J lost 2 bases, and 10 bases lay in between. The CDR3 loop is CASSLATTGANVLTF. CDR3 DNA: TGTGCCAGCAGCCTAGCTACGACTGGGGCCAACGTCCTGACTTTC.

The chain employs TRBV4-1 and TRBJ2-5, with TRBD1 matching 7 bases. V shed 1 base and J 7 bases; nucleotides not matched to a gene: 12. This CDR3 region has 16 residues. The germline CDR1 and CDR2 sequences are MGHRA and YSYEKL. The CDR3 sequence: CASSQGPGQQQTTQYF. The CDR3, as DNA: TGCGCCAGCAGCCAAGGCCCGGGACAGCAACAGACGACCCAGTACTTC.

CDR3 loop: CASAPTTGRAGNTIYF. The DNA for the CDR3 is TGTGCTAGTGCCCCGACCACAGGGAGAGCTGGAAACACCATATATTTT. The rearrangement links TRBV12-5 to TRBJ1-3; D possibly corresponds to TRBD1 (6 bases). Germline loops: CDR1 LGHNT, CDR2 FRNRAP. The CDR3 runs 16 residues. Trimming cost V 7 bases and J 2 bases, with 18 bases left between them.

This clone occurred once. The chain recombines TRBV6-5 with TRBJ2-1; 7 bases map to TRBD2. The CDR3 length is 13 residues. Germline V gives CDR1 MNHEY, CDR2 SVGAGI. V shed 6 bases, J shed 6 bases, and the junction held 5 bases outside the gene matches. The CDR3 nucleotides are TGTGCCAGCAGCCGACTAGCCACCAATGAGCAGTTCTTC. Its translation: CASSRLATNEQFF.

The chain couples TRBV4-1 to TRBJ2-1; 10 nucleotides line up with TRBD1. The V segment lost 1 base and the J segment 1 base; nucleotides outside the gene matches: 10. The CDR3 totals 19 residues. The germline V gene encodes CDR1 MGHRA and CDR2 YSYEKL. CDR3 protein: CASSQGVRRGQGSYNEQFF. The CDR3 DNA follows: TGCGCCAGCAGCCAAGGTGTACGGAGGGGACAGGGGTCCTACAATGAGCAGTTCTTC.

The genes are TRBV27 and TRBJ2-5; 11 bases align to TRBD2. CDR3 size: 17 residues. The trim removed 6 bases at V and 1 base at J, leaving 10 bases unmatched. The V gene's germline CDR1 is MNHEY and CDR2 SMNVEV (reference sequence). Here the CDR3 reads CASSPGSSGGAQETQYF. CDR3 bases: TGTGCCAGCAGCCCGGGGAGTAGCGGGGGGGCCCAAGAGACCCAGTACTTC.

This chain uses TRBV18 with TRBJ2-7, with TRBD2 matching over 14 bases. Germline trimming cut 2 bases from V and 5 bases from J; bases unmatched to any gene: 8. The germline gives CDR1 KGHSH, CDR2 LQKENI. The CDR3 totals 17 residues. The DNA of the CDR3 is TGTGCCAGCTCACCAGGGACTAGCGGGAGTGGTAGCCACGAGCAGTACTTC. Translated: CASSPGTSGSGSHEQYF.

The V and J genes are TRBV7-8 and TRBJ2-2; 9 bases line up with TRBD1. J gave up 6 bases and V 3 bases, and 5 bases lay outside the gene matches. The CDR3 length is 15 residues. Germline CDR1 and CDR2: SGHVS and FQNEAQ. The chain's CDR3 is CASSFGTGFAGELFF. The CDR3 region has the DNA TGTGCCAGCAGCTTCGGGACAGGGTTCGCCGGGGAGCTGTTTTTT.

The rearrangement joins TRBV5-6 to TRBJ2-1; 8 bases fit TRBD2. V shed 0 bases and J 7 bases; nucleotides not matched to a gene: 9. The germline V gene has CDR1 SGHDT and CDR2 YYEEEE. The CDR3 contains 16 residues. CDR3 sequence: CASSLARLANFNEQFF. CDR3 bases: TGTGCCAGCAGCTTGGCCCGACTAGCGAATTTTAATGAGCAGTTCTTC.

This chain joins TRBV2 and TRBJ2-5; D is unclear. The germline gives CDR1 SNHLY, CDR2 FYNNEI. CDR3 size: 13 residues. Trimming shortened V by 7 bases and J by 3 bases, and 12 bases separated the two germline ends. CDR3 bases: TGTGCCAGCATGGTTTGGCAAAAAGAGACCCAGTACTTC. Amino acids: CASMVWQKETQYF.

The V call is TRBV6-5, the J call TRBJ1-6, with a possible D match to TRBD1 (5 bases). Looked up from germline, CDR1 is MNHEY and CDR2 is SVGAGI. The CDR3 runs to 16 residues. The V end was cut by 2 bases, the J end by 1 base, with 9 bases between. CDR3 sequence (DNA): TGTGCCAGCAGTTACGACAGTCAGTCCTATAATTCACCCCTCCACTTT. It codes for CASSYDSQSYNSPLHF.

This chain connects TRBV19 to TRBJ2-7; TRBD1 matches 8 bases. The J segment lost 3 bases and the V segment lost 6 bases, leaving 7 bases of the junction unmatched. The CDR3 runs to 14 residues. Germline V gene lookup returns CDR1 LNHDA and CDR2 SQIVND (reference sequence). The DNA of the CDR3 is TGTGCCAGTAGCCCCCGGGACAGGTTCTACGAGCAGTACTTC. Residues: CASSPRDRFYEQYF.

The chain is built from TRBV10-1 and TRBJ2-5, with a possible D match to TRBD2 (6 bases). Looked up from germline, CDR1 is WNHNN and CDR2 is SYGVQD (reference sequence). The germline V and J ends were trimmed by 4 bases and 3 bases, with 9 bases remaining between them. This CDR3 contains 13 residues. In DNA, the CDR3 is TGCGCCAGCAGTGGGGGACTTGAAGAGACCCAGTACTTC. It translates to CASSGGLEETQYF.

The table lists this clone with a count of one. The chain links TRBV10-3 to TRBJ2-2, with D perhaps TRBD1 (6 bases). V was trimmed by 6 bases and J by 6 bases, leaving 11 bases between them. Germline V gene lookup returns CDR1 ENHRY and CDR2 SYGVKD. The CDR3 length is 13 residues. The CDR3: CAIRGHSAGELFF. The CDR3 bases are TGTGCCATCAGGGGACACTCAGCCGGGGAGCTGTTTTTT.

The chain uses TRBV5-1 and TRBJ2-5; 8 bases line up with TRBD2. Trimming removed 1 base from V and 4 bases from J; junction bases left unmatched: 3. Germline V gene lookup returns CDR1 SGHRS and CDR2 YFSETQ. There are 14 residues in the CDR3. The CDR3: CASSLRLAGETQYF. CDR3 sequence (DNA): TGCGCCAGCAGCTTGAGGCTAGCGGGAGAGACCCAGTACTTC. Using reference TRBV5-1 and TRBJ2-5 for the parts outside the CDR3, the full variable domain is KAGVTQTPRYLIKTRGQQVTLSCSPISGHRSVSWYQQTPGQGLQFLFEYFSETQRNKGNFPGRFSGRQFSNSRSEMNVSTLELGDSALYLCASSLRLAGETQYFGPGTRLLVL.